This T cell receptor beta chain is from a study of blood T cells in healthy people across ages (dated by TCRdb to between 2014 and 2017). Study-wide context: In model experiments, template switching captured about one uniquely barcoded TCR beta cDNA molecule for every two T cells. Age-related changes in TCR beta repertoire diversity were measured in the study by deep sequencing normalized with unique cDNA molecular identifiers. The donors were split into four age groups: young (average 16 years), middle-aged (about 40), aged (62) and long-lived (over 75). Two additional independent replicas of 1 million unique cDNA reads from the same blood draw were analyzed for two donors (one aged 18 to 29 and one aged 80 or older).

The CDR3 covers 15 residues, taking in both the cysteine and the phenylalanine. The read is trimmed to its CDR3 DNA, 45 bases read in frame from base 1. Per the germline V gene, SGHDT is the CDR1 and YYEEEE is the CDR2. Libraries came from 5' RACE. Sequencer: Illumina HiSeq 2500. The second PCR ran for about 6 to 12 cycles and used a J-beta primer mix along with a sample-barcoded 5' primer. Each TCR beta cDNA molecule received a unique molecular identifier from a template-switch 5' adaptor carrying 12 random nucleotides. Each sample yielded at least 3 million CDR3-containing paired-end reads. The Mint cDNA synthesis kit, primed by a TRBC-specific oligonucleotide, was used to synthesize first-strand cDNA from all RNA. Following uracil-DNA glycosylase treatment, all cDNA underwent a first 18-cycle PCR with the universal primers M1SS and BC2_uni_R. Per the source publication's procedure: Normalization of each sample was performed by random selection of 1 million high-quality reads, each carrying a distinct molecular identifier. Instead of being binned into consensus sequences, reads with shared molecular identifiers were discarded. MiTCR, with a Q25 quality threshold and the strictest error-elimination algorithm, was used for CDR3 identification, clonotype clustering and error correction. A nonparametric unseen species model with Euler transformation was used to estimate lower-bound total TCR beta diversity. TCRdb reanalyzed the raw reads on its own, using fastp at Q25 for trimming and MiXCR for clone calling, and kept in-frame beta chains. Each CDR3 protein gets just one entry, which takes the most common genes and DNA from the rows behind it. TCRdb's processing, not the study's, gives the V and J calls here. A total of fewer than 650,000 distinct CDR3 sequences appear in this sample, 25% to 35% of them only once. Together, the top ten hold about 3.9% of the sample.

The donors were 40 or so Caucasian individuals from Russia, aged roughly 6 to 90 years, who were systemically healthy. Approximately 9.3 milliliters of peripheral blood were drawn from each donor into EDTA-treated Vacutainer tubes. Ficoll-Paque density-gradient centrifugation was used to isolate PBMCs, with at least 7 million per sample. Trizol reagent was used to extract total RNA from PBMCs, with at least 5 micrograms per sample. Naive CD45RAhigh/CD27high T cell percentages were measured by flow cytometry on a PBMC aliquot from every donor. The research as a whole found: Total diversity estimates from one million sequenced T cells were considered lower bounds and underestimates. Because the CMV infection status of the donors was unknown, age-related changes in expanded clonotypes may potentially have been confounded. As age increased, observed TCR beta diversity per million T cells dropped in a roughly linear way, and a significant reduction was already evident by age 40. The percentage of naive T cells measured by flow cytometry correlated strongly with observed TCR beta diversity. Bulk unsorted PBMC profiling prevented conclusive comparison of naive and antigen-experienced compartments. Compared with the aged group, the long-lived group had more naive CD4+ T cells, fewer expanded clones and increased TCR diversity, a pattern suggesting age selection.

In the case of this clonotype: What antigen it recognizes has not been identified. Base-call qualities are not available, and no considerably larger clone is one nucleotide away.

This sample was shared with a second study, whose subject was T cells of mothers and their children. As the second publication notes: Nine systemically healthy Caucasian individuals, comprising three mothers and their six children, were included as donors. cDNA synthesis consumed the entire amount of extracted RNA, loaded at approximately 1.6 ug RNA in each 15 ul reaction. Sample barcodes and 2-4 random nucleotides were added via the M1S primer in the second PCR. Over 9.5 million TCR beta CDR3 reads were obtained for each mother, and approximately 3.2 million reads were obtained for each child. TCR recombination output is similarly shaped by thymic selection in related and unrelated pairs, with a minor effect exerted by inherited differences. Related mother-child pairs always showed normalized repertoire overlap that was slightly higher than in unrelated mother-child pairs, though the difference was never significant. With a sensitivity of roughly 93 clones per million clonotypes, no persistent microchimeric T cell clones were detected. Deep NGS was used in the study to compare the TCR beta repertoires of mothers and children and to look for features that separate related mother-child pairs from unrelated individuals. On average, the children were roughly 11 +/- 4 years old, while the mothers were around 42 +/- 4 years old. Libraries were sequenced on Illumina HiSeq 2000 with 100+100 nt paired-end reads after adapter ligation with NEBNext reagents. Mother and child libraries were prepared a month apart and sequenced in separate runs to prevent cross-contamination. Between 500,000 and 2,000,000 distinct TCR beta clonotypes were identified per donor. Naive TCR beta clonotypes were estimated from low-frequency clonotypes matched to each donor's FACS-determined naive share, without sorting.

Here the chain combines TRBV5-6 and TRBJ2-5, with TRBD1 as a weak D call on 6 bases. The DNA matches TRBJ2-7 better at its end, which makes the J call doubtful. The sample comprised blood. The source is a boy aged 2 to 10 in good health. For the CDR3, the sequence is CASSLGGGAPNEQYF. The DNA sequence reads TGTGCCAGCAGCTTGGGTGGGGGCGCTCCCAACGAGCAGTACTTC.